This TCR beta chain was identified during a study of T cells in localized non-small cell lung cancer. Overall study findings and caveats: Exceeding tumor, uninvolved adjacent lung had the highest T cell clonality. Out of the top 100 tumor clones, a median around 60 were seen in adjacent lung.

This clone has just a few counts. Its specificity is unknown. The germline V and J ends were trimmed by 7 bases and 3 bases, with 28 bases remaining between them. Germline V gene sequence: CDR1 SGHNT, CDR2 YENEEA. There are 18 residues in the CDR3. Clones were sequenced by immunoSEQ multiplex PCR, and TCRdb holds only the in-frame ones, with some missing. The table includes 1,000 to 1,200 clones, 20% to 25% detected once. The receptor comes from a male donor older than 55 with stage I lung adenocarcinoma. The chain has TRBV11-3 and TRBJ2-7, with no clear D. The source material was normal lung tissue next to the tumor, sampled before any cancer treatment. The CDR3 nucleotides read TGTGCCAGCAACTACCTCGGCAGAGAAAGCCGAAGTTACTACGAGCAGTACTTC. It yields the protein CASNYLGRESRSYYEQYF.